Below are 17 T cell receptor beta chains sequenced from a single sample in a study of T cells expressing NK-cell markers. TCRdb reprocessed the 5' RACE reads and keeps a single row for each CDR3 protein, giving no DNA. In all, the sample yields 500,000 to 700,000 distinct CDR3 sequences. Source material: blood T cells: a sorted CD56 or NKG2C T cell subset, CD4+ or CD8+ T cells, or bulk PBMC T cells (not recorded which). Receptors were obtained from a man aged 18 to 29 in good health.

The chain couples TRBV5-1 to TRBJ2-4; TCRdb designates TRBD1, a call that cannot be tested without DNA. The CDR3 runs 17 residues. Germline lookup yields CDR1 SGHRS and CDR2 YFSETQ. The CDR3 region is CASSLGVQGLAKNIQYF.

The chain is built from TRBV7-3 and TRBJ2-5; TCRdb gives TRBD2 as the D gene, but with no DNA this cannot be confirmed. Germline CDR1 and CDR2: SGHTA and FQGTGA. The CDR3 has 15 amino acids. This chain's CDR3 is CASSLKREPPGTQYF. Full variable domain (remainder filled in from reference TRBV7-3 and TRBJ2-5): GAGVSQTPSNKVTEKGKYVELRCDPISGHTALYWYRQSLGQGPEFLIYFQGTGAADDSGLPNDRFFAVRPEGSVSTLKIQRTERGDSAVYLCASSLKREPPGTQYFGPGTRLLVL.

V usage is TRBV5-1 and J usage is TRBJ1-3. The CDR3 has 14 amino acids. Germline V gene lookup returns CDR1 SGHRS and CDR2 YFSETQ. The CDR3 here is CASRGQSSGNTIYF.

This rearrangement joins TRBV3-1 to TRBJ2-5; TCRdb's assignment of TRBD2 cannot be checked, as there is no DNA. Germline V gene sequence: CDR1 LGHDT, CDR2 YNNKEL (reference sequence). The CDR3 loop spans 14 amino acids. This CDR3 is CASTYSGSGETQYF.

The chain has TRBV29-1 and TRBJ1-1; the TCRdb call, TRBD1, lacks DNA for checking. From germline, CDR1 is SQVTM and CDR2 ANQGSEA. The CDR3 is 14 residues long. The CDR3 region is CSVGQGGFNTEAFF.

This chain connects TRBV7-2 to TRBJ2-1; TCRdb gives TRBD1 as the D gene, but with no DNA this cannot be confirmed. There are 14 residues in the CDR3. Germline CDR1 and CDR2: SGHTA and FQGNSA. The CDR3 here is CASSRGGFLNEQFF.

The CDR3 here is CASSLYGPYAANNEQFF. V is TRBV27 and J is TRBJ2-1; the TCRdb call, TRBD2, lacks DNA for checking. This CDR3 has 17 amino acids. The germline V gene encodes CDR1 MNHEY and CDR2 SMNVEV (reference sequence).

The J gene is TRBJ1-5, the V gene TRBV29-1; without DNA, the TCRdb call of TRBD1 cannot be checked. CDR1 SQVTM and CDR2 ANQGSEA come from the germline V gene. There are 13 residues in the CDR3. CDR3 sequence: CSVSQGKDQPQHF.

The chain is built from TRBV12-3 or TRBV12-4 and TRBJ2-5; the D call from TCRdb, TRBD1, cannot be confirmed without DNA. The CDR3 loop spans 15 amino acids. CDR3 sequence: CAILTAGQGQETQYF.

The chain carries TRBV20-1 and TRBJ1-2; with no DNA, the TCRdb D assignment of TRBD1 cannot be verified. CDR1 is DFQATT and CDR2 is SNEGSKA in the germline V gene (reference sequence). The CDR3 sequence is 14 residues long. The CDR3 here is CSAHSPGQGNGYTF.

This chain joins TRBV7-3 and TRBJ1-1; without DNA, the TCRdb call of TRBD1 cannot be checked. Germline lookup yields CDR1 SGHTA and CDR2 FQGTGA. The length of the CDR3 is 14 residues. CDR3 protein: CASSPQGAGTEAFF. The whole variable domain, filled in from reference TRBV7-3 and TRBJ1-1, reads GAGVSQTPSNKVTEKGKYVELRCDPISGHTALYWYRQSLGQGPEFLIYFQGTGAADDSGLPNDRFFAVRPEGSVSTLKIQRTERGDSAVYLCASSPQGAGTEAFFGQGTRLTVV.

V is TRBV21-1 and J is TRBJ2-6; TCRdb designates TRBD1, a call that cannot be tested without DNA. TRBV21-1 is annotated as a pseudogene. This CDR3 is built from 17 residues. The CDR3 spells CASPNTRRPSGANVLTF.

The J gene is TRBJ2-7, the V gene TRBV21-1; with no DNA, the TCRdb D assignment of TRBD1 cannot be verified. TRBV21-1 represents a pseudogene. The CDR3 is 14 amino acids. The CDR3 loop reads CASPGERVSYEQYF.

This chain connects TRBV9 to TRBJ2-1. This CDR3 is 13 amino acids long. The V gene's germline CDR1 is SGDLS and CDR2 YYNGEE. CDR3 sequence: CASSVQVYNEQFF.

The rearrangement uses TRBV6-5 and TRBJ2-2. The germline CDR1 and CDR2 sequences are MNHEY and SVGAGI. The CDR3 totals 15 residues. The CDR3 here is CASSYKVLVTGELFF.

This chain uses TRBV29-1 with TRBJ2-5; lacking DNA, the TRBD1 call made by TCRdb goes unchecked. The CDR3 covers 14 residues. Germline loops: CDR1 SQVTM, CDR2 ANQGSEA. CDR3 region: CSVSPRGVQETQYF.

This chain joins TRBV7-2 and TRBJ2-5. Germline CDR1 reads SGHTA; CDR2 reads FQGNSA. This CDR3 has 15 amino acids. The CDR3 is CASSLDGRRQETQYF.